Described below is a single TCR beta chain sequence and its context. The entry originates in a study of blood T cells in healthy people across ages. A J-beta primer mix and a sample-barcoded 5' primer were used in a second PCR of roughly 6 to 11 cycles. TCRdb re-called the 5' RACE reads through MiXCR, storing one row per CDR3 protein. The profile covers 1.4 million or so distinct CDR3 sequences, with approximately 43% appearing a single time and more than 4% taken by the ten largest. Trimming stripped 3 bases from V and 8 bases from J, with 9 bases between. Germline CDR1 is SGHRS and CDR2 is YFSETQ. This CDR3 has 12 residues. Each sample provided at least 5.5 micrograms of extracted total RNA.

This TCR came from a woman aged 18-29 years in good health. The rearrangement links TRBV5-1 to TRBJ2-1; D ambiguous. The sample comprised blood. CDR3 DNA: TGCGCCAGCAGCTACCTTAGCTATGAGCAGTTCTTC. Its protein is CASSYLSYEQFF.